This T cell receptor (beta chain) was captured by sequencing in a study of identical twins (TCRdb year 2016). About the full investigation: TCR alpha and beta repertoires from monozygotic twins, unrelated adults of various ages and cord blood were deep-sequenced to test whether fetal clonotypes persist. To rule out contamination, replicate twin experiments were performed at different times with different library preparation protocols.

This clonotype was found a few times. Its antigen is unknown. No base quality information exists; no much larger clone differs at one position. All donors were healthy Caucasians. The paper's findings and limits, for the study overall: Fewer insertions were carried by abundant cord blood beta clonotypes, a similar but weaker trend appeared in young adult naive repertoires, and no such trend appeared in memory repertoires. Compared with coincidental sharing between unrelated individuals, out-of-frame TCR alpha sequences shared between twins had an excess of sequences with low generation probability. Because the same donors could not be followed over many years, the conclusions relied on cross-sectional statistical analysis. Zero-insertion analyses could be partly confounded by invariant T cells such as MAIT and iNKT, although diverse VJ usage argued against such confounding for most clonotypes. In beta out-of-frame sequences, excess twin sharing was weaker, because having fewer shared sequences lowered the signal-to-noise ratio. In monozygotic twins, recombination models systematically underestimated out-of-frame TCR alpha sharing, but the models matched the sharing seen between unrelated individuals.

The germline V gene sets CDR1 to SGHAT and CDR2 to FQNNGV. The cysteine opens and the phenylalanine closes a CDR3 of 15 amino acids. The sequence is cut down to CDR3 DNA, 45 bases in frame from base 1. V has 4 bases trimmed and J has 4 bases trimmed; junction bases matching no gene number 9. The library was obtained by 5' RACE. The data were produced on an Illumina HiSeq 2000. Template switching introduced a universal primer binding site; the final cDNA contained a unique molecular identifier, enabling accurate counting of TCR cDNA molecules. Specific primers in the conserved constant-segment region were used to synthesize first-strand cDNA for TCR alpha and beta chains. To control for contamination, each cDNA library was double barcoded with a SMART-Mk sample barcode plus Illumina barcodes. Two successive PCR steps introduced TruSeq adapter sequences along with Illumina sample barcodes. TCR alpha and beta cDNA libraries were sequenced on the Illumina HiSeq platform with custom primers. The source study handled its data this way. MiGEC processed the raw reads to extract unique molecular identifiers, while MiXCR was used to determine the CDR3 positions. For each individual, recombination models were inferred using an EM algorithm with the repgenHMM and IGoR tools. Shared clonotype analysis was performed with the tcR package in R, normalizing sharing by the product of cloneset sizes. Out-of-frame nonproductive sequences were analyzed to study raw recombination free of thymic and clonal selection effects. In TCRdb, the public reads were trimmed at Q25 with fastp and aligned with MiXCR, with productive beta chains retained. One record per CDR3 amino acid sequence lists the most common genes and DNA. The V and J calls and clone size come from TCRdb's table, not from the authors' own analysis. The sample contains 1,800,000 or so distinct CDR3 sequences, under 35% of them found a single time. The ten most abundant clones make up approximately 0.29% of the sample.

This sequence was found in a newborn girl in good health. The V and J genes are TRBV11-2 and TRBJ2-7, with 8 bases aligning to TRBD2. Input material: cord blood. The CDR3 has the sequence CASSWGGSGAYEQYF. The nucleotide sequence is TGTGCCAGCAGCTGGGGTGGTAGCGGGGCTTACGAGCAGTACTTC. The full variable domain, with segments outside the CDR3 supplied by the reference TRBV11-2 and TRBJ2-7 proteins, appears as EAGVAQSPRYKIIEKRQSVAFWCNPISGHATLYWYQQILGQGPKLLIQFQNNGVVDDSQLPKDRFSAERLKGVDSTLKIQPAKLEDSAVYLCASSWGGSGAYEQYFGPGTRLTVT.